A single T cell receptor (beta chain) is shown here with its context. Its antigen is as yet unknown. Both 60 Vbeta primers and 13 Jbeta primers went into the PCR. Generated by immunoSEQ multiplex PCR, the TCRdb table keeps only in-frame clones and is missing some. The sample consists of around 120,000 clones, 70% to 85% of them appearing once. The V gene end was trimmed by 3 bases and the J gene end by 3 bases; junction bases not matched to a gene: 8. CDR1 is LNHDA and CDR2 is SQIVND in the germline V gene (reference sequence). The CDR3 extends over 15 amino acids. This sample was included in a study of cytomegalovirus exposure and HLA in healthy donors. About the study: Early released data had around 88 million unique TCRs, all coming from HLA-typed donors.

Whole-study findings and limits: In vitro testing confirmed a few CMV-associated chains as specific for CMV antigens. Later analysis suggested most CMV-associated TCR beta chains were HLA-restricted. TRBV6-2, TRBV6-3 and some other V segments were unresolvable in 87-base-pair reads.

This TCR was sampled from a man aged 18 to 35 in good health and CMV-seronegative. Source material: PBMCs. The V and J genes are TRBV19 and TRBJ2-7; 7 bases are shared with TRBD1. For the CDR3, the DNA is TGTGCCAGTAGTATTCCCGGGACAGCTAACTACGAGCAGTACTTC. Translation: CASSIPGTANYEQYF.